The 6 T cell receptor beta chains given below trace back to one sample, sequenced in a study of blood T cell repertoires in COVID-19. Clones were read by immunoSEQ multiplex PCR, and TCRdb kept only the in-frame ones, dropping some. This repertoire shows about 160,000 clones, approximately 84% found once; its top ten account for 22%. The specimen was peripheral blood. All receptors derive from a woman older than 75 with acute or convalescent COVID-19.

The chain is built from TRBV4-3 and TRBJ1-2; a weak D match, TRBD1 (5 bases). The CDR3 runs 15 residues. V lost 1 base, J lost 3 bases, and 12 bases lay in between. CDR1 and CDR2 (germline): LGHNA, YSLEER. The CDR3 sequence: CASSQGSGGYYGYTF. The CDR3 DNA is TGCGCCAGCAGCCAAGGTAGTGGGGGGTACTATGGCTACACCTTC.

The chain has TRBV5-4 and TRBJ1-6, with D possibly being TRBD1 (5 bases). Germline values: CDR1 SGHNT, CDR2 YYREEE (reference sequence). V lost 2 bases and J lost 3, with 9 bases in between. The CDR3 covers 15 residues. In nucleotides, the CDR3 is TGTGCCAGCAGCTTTGGGGCAGACTATAATTCACCCCTCCACTTT. It is translated as CASSFGADYNSPLHF.

The chain employs TRBV4-1 and TRBJ2-2; 12 nucleotides align to TRBD2. Germline-derived CDR1 and CDR2 are MGHRA and YSYEKL. This CDR3 contains 14 residues. The V segment lost 6 bases and the J segment 4 bases; nucleotides outside the gene matches: 0. The CDR3 nucleotides read TGCGCCAGCAGACTAGCGGGAGGCACCGGGGAGCTGTTTTTT. Its translation is CASRLAGGTGELFF.

The chain has TRBV5-8 and TRBJ2-7, with 12 positions matching TRBD2. J was trimmed by 3 bases and V by 3 bases; bases with no gene match: 7. This CDR3 comprises 16 residues. Germline CDR1 SGHTS, CDR2 YDEGEE. The CDR3 region is CASSSKTSGRSYEQYF. The CDR3 region has the DNA TGTGCCAGCAGCTCAAAGACTAGCGGGAGAAGCTACGAGCAGTACTTC. Supplemented by reference TRBV5-8 and TRBJ2-7, the full variable domain reads EAGVTQSPTHLIKTRGQQATLRCSPISGHTSVYWYQQALGLGLQFLLWYDEGEERNRGNFPPRFSGRQFPNYSSELNVNALELEDSALYLCASSSKTSGRSYEQYFGPGTRLTVT.

This CDR3 reads CASSSGTGKHEQYF. The CDR3 DNA reads as TGCGCCAGCAGCTCCGGGACAGGGAAACACGAGCAGTACTTC. The rearrangement joins TRBV5-1 to TRBJ2-7, with 9 positions matching TRBD1. The CDR3 covers 14 residues. Germline V CDR1 and CDR2: SGHRS, YFSETQ. After removal of 3 bases from V and 5 bases from J, the junction contained 6 bases not matched to a gene.

The CDR3 DNA is TGTGCCAGCAGAAGCGGGACAGGGATTGGCTACACCTTC. As protein: CASRSGTGIGYTF. The gene calls are TRBV12-3 or TRBV12-4 and TRBJ1-2, with 9 positions matching TRBD1. The V gene end was trimmed by 6 bases and the J gene end by 7 bases; junction bases not matched to a gene: 6. This CDR3 is built from 13 residues.